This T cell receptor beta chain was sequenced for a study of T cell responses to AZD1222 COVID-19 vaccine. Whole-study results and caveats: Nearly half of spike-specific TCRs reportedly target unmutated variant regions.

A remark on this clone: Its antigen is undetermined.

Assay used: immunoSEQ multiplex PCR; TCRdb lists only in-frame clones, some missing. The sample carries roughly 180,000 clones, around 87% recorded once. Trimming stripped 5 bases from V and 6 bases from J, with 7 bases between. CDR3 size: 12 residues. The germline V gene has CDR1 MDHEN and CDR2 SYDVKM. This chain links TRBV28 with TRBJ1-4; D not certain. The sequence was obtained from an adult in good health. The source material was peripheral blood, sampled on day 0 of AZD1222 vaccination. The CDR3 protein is CASSDPYEKLFF. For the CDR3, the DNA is TGTGCCAGCAGTGATCCGTATGAAAAACTGTTTTTT.